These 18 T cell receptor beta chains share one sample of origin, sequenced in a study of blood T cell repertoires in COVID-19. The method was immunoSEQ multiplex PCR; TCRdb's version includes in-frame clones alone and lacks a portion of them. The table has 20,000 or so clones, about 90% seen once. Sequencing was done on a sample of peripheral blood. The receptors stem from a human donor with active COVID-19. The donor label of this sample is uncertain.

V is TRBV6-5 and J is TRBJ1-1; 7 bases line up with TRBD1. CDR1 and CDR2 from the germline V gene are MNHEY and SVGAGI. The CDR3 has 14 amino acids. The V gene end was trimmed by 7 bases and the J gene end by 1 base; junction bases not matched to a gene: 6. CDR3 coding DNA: TGTGCCAGCACCCTGGACAGGTCGAACACTGAAGCTTTCTTT. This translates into CASTLDRSNTEAFF.

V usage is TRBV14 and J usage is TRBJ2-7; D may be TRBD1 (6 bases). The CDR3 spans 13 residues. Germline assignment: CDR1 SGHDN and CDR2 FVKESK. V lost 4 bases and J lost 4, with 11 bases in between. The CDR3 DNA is TGTGCCAGCAGCCGAGAGCAGGGGTACGAGCAGTACTTC. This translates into CASSREQGYEQYF. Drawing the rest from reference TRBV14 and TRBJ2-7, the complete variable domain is EAGVTQFPSHSVIEKGQTVTLRCDPISGHDNLYWYRRVMGKEIKFLLHFVKESKQDESGMPNNRFLAERTGGTYSTLKVQPAELEDSGVYFCASSREQGYEQYFGPGTRLTVT.

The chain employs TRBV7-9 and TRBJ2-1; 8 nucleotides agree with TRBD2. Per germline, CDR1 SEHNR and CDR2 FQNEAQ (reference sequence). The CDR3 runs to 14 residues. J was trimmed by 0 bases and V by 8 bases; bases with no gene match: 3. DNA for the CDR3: TGTGCCAGCGCGGGAGGAAGCTCCTACAATGAGCAGTTCTTC. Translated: CASAGGSSYNEQFF.

CDR3 DNA: TGTGCCAGCAGCGGTAGACGCGGGAGGGCCAATGAGCAGTTCTTC. Translation gives CASSGRRGRANEQFF. The rearrangement joins TRBV28 to TRBJ2-1; 9 bases agree with TRBD2. V was pared by 6 bases and J by 6 bases, with 9 bases of the junction left unmatched. This CDR3 has 15 residues. Germline values: CDR1 MDHEN, CDR2 SYDVKM.

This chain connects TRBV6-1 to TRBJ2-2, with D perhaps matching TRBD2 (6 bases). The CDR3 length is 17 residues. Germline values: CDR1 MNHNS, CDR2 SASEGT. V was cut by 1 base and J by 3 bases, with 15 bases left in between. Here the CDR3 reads CASSEGPGGRDTGELFF. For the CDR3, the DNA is TGTGCCAGCAGTGAAGGGCCCGGAGGGAGAGACACCGGGGAGCTGTTTTTT.

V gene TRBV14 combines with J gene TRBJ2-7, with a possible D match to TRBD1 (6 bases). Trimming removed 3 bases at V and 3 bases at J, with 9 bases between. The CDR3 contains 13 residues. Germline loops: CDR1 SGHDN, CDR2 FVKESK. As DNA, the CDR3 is TGTGCCAGCAGCCATGGACAGTTCTACGAGCAGTACTTC. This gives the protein CASSHGQFYEQYF.

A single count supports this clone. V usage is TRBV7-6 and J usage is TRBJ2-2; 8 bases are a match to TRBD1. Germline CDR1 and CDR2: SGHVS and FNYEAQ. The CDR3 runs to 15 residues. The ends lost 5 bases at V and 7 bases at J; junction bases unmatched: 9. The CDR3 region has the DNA TGTGCCAGCAGCCGATTCGACAGGGGAGGCGGGGAGCTGTTTTTT. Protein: CASSRFDRGGGELFF.

The chain's CDR3 is CASGLNQGNQPQHF. The CDR3 DNA is TGTGCTAGTGGTTTGAACCAGGGCAATCAGCCCCAGCATTTT. The chain is built from TRBV12-5 and TRBJ1-5; D remains unclear. V lost 2 bases and J 2 bases, leaving 7 bases between the germline ends. Per germline, CDR1 LGHNT and CDR2 FRNRAP. CDR3 length: 14 amino acids.

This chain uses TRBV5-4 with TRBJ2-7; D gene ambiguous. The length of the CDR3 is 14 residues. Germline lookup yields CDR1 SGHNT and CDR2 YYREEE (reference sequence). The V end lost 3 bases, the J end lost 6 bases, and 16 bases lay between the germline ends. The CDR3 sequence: CASSSALDPGEQYF. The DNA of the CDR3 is TGTGCCAGCAGCTCCGCTCTAGATCCGGGCGAGCAGTACTTC.

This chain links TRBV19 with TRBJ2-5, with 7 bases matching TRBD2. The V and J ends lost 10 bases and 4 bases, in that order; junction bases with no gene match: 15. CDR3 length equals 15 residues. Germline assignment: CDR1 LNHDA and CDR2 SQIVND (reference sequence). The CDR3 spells CATRPRGRGVETQYF. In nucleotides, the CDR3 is TGTGCCACCAGACCCCGCGGGAGAGGGGTAGAGACCCAGTACTTC.

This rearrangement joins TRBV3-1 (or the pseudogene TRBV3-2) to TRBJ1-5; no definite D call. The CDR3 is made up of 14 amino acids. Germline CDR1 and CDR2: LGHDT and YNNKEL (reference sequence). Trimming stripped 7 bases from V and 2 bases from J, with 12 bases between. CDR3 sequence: CASINIGGNQPQHF. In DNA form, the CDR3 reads TGTGCCAGCATCAATATCGGGGGCAATCAGCCCCAGCATTTT.

As DNA, the CDR3 is TGCGCCAGCAGCCAAGATCGAGCGTCTAGCACAGATACGCAGTATTTT. The encoded protein is CASSQDRASSTDTQYF. The rearrangement joins TRBV4-3 to TRBJ2-3, with no clear D. The germline V and J ends were trimmed by 0 bases and 0 bases, with 10 bases remaining between them. The germline gives CDR1 LGHNA, CDR2 YSLEER. The CDR3 sequence is 16 residues long.

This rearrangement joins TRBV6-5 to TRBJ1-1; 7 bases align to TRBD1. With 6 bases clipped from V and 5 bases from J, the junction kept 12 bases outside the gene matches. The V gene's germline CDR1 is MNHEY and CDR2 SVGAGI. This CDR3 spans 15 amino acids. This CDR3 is CASRYGQALGTEAFF. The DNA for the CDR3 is TGTGCCAGCAGATATGGACAGGCCTTGGGGACTGAAGCTTTCTTT.

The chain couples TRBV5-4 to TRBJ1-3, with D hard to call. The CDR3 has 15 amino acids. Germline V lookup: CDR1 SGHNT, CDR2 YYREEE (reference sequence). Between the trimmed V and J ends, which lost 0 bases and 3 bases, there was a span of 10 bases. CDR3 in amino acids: CASSLGGVRGNTIYF. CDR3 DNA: TGTGCCAGCAGCTTGGGCGGCGTACGTGGAAACACCATATATTTT.

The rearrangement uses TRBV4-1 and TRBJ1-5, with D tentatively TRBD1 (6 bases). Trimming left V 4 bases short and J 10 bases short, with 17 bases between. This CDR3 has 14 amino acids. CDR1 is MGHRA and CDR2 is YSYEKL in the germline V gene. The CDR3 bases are TGCGCCAGCAGCCGAACGACAGGACCAGGACCCCAGCATTTT. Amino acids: CASSRTTGPGPQHF.

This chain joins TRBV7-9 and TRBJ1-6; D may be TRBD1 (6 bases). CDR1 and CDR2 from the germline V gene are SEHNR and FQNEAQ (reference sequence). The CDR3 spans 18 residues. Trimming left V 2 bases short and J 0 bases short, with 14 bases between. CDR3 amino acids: CASSLQTGPSSYNSPLHF. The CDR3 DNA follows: TGTGCCAGCAGCTTACAGACAGGTCCGAGCTCCTATAATTCACCCCTCCACTTT.

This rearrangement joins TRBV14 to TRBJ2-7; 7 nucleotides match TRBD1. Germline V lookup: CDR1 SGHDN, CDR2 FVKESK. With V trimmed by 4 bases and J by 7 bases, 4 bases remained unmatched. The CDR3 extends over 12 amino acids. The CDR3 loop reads CASSPDRVEQYF. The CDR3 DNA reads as TGTGCCAGCAGCCCCGACAGGGTTGAGCAGTACTTC.

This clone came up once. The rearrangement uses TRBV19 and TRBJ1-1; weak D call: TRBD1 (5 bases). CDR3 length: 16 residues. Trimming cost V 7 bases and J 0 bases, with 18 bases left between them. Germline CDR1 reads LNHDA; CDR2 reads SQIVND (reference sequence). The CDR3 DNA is TGTGCCAGTACCGAATCTTGGGGGGAGATGAACACTGAAGCTTTCTTT. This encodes CASTESWGEMNTEAFF.